This TCR beta chain derives from a study of blood T cell repertoires in COVID-19. Across the whole study: Acute and convalescent COVID-19 samples came from the United States, Italy and Spain. The analysed material was cDNA or gDNA that came from T cells, B-cell-depleted T cells, or PBMCs.

Per the original data handling: Reference gene primer amplification in the assay estimated nucleated cell counts. Profiled with immunoSEQ multiplex PCR; TCRdb holds only in-frame clones, not every one. V, J and clone size reflect that table, while D and trimming were determined from the DNA. This table holds roughly 160,000 clones, 70% to 90% found once. CDR1 is GTSNPN, CDR2 SVGIG, per germline (reference sequence). This CDR3 is 14 amino acids long. V was trimmed by 4 bases and J by 8 bases, leaving 20 bases between them. V is TRBV30 and J is TRBJ1-2; D unclear. Material: peripheral blood. This receptor was taken from a man aged 40-49 years with acute or convalescent COVID-19. The CDR3 nucleotides read TGTGCCTGGACTCAACCCGGGTCGGCGGGGGGCTACACCTTC. This gives the protein CAWTQPGSAGGYTF. The entire variable domain, with the rest obtained from reference TRBV30 and TRBJ1-2, is as follows: SQTIHQWPATLVQPVGSPLSLECTVEGTSNPNLYWYRQAAGRGLQLLFYSVGIGQISSEVPQNLSASRPQDRQFILSSKKLLLSDSGFYLCAWTQPGSAGGYTFGSGTRLTVV.